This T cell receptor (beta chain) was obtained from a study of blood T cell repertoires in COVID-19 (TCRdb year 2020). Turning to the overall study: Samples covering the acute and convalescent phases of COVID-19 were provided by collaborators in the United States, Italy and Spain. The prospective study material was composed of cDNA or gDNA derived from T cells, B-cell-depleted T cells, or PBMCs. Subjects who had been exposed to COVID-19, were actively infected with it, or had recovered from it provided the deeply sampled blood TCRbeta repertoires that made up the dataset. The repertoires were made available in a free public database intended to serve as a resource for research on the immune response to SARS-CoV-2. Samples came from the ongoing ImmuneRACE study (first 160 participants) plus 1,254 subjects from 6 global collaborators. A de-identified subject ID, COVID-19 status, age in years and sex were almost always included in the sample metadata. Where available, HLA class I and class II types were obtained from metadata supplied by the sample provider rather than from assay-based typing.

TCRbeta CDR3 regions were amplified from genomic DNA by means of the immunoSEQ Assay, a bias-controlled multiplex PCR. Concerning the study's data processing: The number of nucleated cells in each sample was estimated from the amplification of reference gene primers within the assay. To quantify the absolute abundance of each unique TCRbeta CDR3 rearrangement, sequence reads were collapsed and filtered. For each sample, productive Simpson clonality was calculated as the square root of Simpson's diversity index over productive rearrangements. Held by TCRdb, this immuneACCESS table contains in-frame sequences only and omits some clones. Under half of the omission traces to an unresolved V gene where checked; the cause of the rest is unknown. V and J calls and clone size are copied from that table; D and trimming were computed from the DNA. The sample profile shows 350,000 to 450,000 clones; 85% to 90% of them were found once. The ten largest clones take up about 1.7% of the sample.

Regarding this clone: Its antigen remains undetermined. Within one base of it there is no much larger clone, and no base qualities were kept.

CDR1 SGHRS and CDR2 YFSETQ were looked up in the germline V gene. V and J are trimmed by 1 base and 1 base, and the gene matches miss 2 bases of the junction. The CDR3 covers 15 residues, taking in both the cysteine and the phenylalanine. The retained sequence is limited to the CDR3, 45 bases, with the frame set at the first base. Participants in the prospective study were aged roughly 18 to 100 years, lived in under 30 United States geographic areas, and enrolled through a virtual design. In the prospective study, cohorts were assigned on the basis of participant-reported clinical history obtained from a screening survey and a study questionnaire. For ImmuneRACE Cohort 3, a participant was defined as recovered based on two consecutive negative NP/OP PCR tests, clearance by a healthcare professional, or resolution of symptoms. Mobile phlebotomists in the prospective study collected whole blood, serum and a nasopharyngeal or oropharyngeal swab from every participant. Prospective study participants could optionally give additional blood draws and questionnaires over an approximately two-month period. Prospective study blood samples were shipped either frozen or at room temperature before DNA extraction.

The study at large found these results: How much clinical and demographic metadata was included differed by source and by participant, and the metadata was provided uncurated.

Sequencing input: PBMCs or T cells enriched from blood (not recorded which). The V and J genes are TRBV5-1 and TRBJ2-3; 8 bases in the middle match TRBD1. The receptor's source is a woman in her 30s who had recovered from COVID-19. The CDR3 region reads CASSLTTGGTDTQYF. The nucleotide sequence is TGCGCCAGCAGCTTGACGACAGGGGGCACAGATACGCAGTATTTT.